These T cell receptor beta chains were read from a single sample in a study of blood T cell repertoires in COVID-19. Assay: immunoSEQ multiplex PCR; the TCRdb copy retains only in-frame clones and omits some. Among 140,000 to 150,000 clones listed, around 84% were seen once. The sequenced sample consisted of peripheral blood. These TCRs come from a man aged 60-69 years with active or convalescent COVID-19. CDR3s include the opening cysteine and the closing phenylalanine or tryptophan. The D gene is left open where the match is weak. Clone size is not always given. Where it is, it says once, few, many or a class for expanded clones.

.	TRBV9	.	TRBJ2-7	TGTGCCAGCAGTAGGGACTGGAGCTCCTACGAGCAGTACTTC	CASSRDWSSYEQYF
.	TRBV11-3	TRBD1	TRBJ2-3	TGTGCCAGCAGCCCACAACAGGGGGCTGACGTGACGCAGTATTTT	CASSPQQGADVTQYF
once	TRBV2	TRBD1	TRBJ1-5	TGTGCCAGCGACGCACAGGGGGGTCCCAATCAGCCCCAGCATTTT	CASDAQGGPNQPQHF
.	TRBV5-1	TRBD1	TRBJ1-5	TGCGCCAGCAGCTTGGACGGACAGGGGGCAGGTCAGCCCCAGCATTTT	CASSLDGQGAGQPQHF
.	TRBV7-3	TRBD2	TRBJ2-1	TGTGCCAGCAGCTTGACTAGCGGGAGGGCTAGGGATGAGCAGTTCTTC	CASSLTSGRARDEQFF
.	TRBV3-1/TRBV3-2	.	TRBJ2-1	TGTGCCAGCAGCCCCCCGGGCAATGAGCAGTTCTTC	CASSPPGNEQFF
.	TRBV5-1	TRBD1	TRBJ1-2	TGCGCCAGCAGCGACCGGGACAGAGGCTACACCTTC	CASSDRDRGYTF
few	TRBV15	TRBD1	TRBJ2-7	TGTGCCACCAGCATAGATGACAGGGTACTACGTGAGCAGTACTTC	CATSIDDRVLREQYF
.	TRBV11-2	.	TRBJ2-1	TGTGCCAGCAGCCCCCGGGTAGCCTCCTACAATGAGCAGTTCTTC	CASSPRVASYNEQFF
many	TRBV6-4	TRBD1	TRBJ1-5	TGTGCCAGCAGTGTAGACAGGGGGCAGCCCCAGCATTTT	CASSVDRGQPQHF
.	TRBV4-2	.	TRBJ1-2	TGTGCCAGCAGCCAAGATGATGACCCGGTCAGGGCCTATGGCTACACCTTC	CASSQDDDPVRAYGYTF
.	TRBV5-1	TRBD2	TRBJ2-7	TGCGCCAGCAGCGAGACTAGCGGACACCCCACCGAGCAGTACTTC	CASSETSGHPTEQYF
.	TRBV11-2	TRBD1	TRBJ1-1	TGTGCCAGCAGCTTATTAGGGGGCAGGGAAATGAACACTGAAGCTTTCTTT	CASSLLGGREMNTEAFF
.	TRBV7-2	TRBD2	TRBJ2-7	TGTGCCAGCAGCCCGCGGGGGGGCGGGGTTTACGAGCAGTACTTC	CASSPRGGGVYEQYF
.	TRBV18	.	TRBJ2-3	TGTGCCAGCTTACCAGGCCCAGCGGCCACAGATACGCAGTATTTT	CASLPGPAATDTQYF
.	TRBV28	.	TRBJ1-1	TGTGCCAGCAGTTTAGGGGGATTCTCAACAGGGTTGGGCACTGAAGCTTTCTTT	CASSLGGFSTGLGTEAFF
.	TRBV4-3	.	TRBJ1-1	TGCGCCAGCAGCGGGGCCCCCCTGAACACTGAAGCTTTCTTT	CASSGAPLNTEAFF
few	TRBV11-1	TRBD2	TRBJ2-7	TGTGCCAGCAGCTTTACGGCGACTAGCGGGAGACCCGAGCAGTACTTC	CASSFTATSGRPEQYF
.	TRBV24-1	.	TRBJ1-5	TGTGCCACCAGTGAAAGCGGGTTGCAGCCCCAGCATTTT	CATSESGLQPQHF
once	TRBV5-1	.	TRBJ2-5	TGCGCCAGCAGCCCTGCGGCCCAGGGGGGACAAGAGACCCAGTACTTC	CASSPAAQGGQETQYF